One sample yielded the 25 T cell receptor beta chains listed below, sequenced in a study of cytomegalovirus exposure and HLA in healthy donors. PCR involved 60 Vbeta and 13 Jbeta primers. Data came from immunoSEQ multiplex PCR; TCRdb stores just in-frame clones and leaves some out. The table lists about 160,000 clones, 82% of them singletons. Sequenced: PBMCs. The receptor source for this set is a man in his fifties in good health and CMV-seropositive.

This sequence joins TRBV27 and TRBJ2-3; D ambiguous. V was shortened by 8 bases and J by 1 base, with 13 bases between the two germline ends. This CDR3 is built from 14 residues. Looked up from germline, CDR1 is MNHEY and CDR2 is SMNVEV (reference sequence). The CDR3 reads CASSHSARTDTQYF. The DNA of the CDR3 is TGTGCCAGCTCGCACAGTGCCCGCACAGATACGCAGTATTTT.

The rearrangement joins TRBV19 to TRBJ2-1; TRBD2 matches at 9 bases. CDR1 and CDR2 (germline): LNHDA, SQIVND (reference sequence). Trimming took 5 bases from V and 0 from J; bases not matched to a gene: 8. CDR3 size: 17 residues. The CDR3 sequence: CASSRSSGGLSYNEQFF. The CDR3 DNA follows: TGTGCCAGTAGTCGGAGTAGCGGGGGCCTCTCCTACAATGAGCAGTTCTTC.

This rearrangement joins TRBV14 to TRBJ2-7; tentatively, D is TRBD1 (6 bases). From germline, CDR1 is SGHDN and CDR2 FVKESK. This CDR3 region has 13 residues. V was pared by 4 bases and J by 0 bases, with 7 bases between. The CDR3 nucleotides are TGTGCCAGCAGCCGGGGACACTCCTACGAGCAGTACTTC. As protein: CASSRGHSYEQYF.

The chain joins TRBV18 to TRBJ2-2; the match to TRBD2 covers 12 bases. The V and J ends lost 3 bases and 3 bases, in that order; junction bases with no gene match: 2. This CDR3 comprises 16 residues. Germline V CDR1 and CDR2: KGHSH, LQKENI. The CDR3 DNA sequence: TGTGCCAGCTCACCCCGACTAGCGGGGGACACCGGGGAGCTGTTTTTT. It specifies CASSPRLAGDTGELFF. The whole variable domain, remainder taken from reference TRBV18 and TRBJ2-2, is NAGVMQNPRHLVRRRGQEARLRCSPMKGHSHVYWYRQLPEEGLKFMVYLQKENIIDESGMPKERFSAEFPKEGPSILRIQQVVRGDSAAYFCASSPRLAGDTGELFFGEGSRLTVL.

CDR3 bases: TGTGCCAGCAGCGTTGAAGGCGGGAATGAAAAACTGTTTTTT. Amino acid sequence: CASSVEGGNEKLFF. The chain links TRBV9 to TRBJ1-4; D remains ambiguous. The CDR3 spans 14 residues. Trimming took 2 bases from V and 5 from J, leaving 10 bases between them. In germline, CDR1 is SGDLS, CDR2 YYNGEE.

This sequence joins TRBV2 and TRBJ1-6, with 7 nucleotides matching TRBD1. J was trimmed by 8 bases and V by 2 bases; bases with no gene match: 6. Germline CDR1 is SNHLY and CDR2 is FYNNEI. This CDR3 region has 15 residues. As DNA, the CDR3 is TGTGCCAGCAGTGAAACTGGGACAGCATATTCACCCCTCCACTTT. It encodes CASSETGTAYSPLHF.

The chain joins TRBV7-2 to TRBJ2-7, with a tentative D call TRBD1 (6 bases). Germline CDR1 reads SGHTA; CDR2 reads FQGNSA. This CDR3 comprises 14 residues. Trimming pared 4 bases from V and 4 bases from J, leaving 14 bases between. The CDR3 DNA reads TGTGCCAGCAGCTCCCCAGGGGTTGGGTACGAGCAGTACTTC. This encodes CASSSPGVGYEQYF.

V gene TRBV28 combines with J gene TRBJ2-1; D is uncertain. This CDR3 is 13 amino acids long. Trimming cost V 2 bases and J 4 bases, with 6 bases left between them. From germline, CDR1 is MDHEN and CDR2 SYDVKM. CDR3 sequence: CASSLARYNEQFF. The CDR3 DNA follows: TGTGCCAGCAGTTTAGCTAGGTACAATGAGCAGTTCTTC.

The chain links TRBV4-2 to TRBJ2-1; TRBD2 matches 10 bases. Germline V CDR1 and CDR2: LGHNA, YNFKEQ. The CDR3 spans 15 residues. With V trimmed by 0 bases and J by 10 bases, 6 bases remained unmatched. The CDR3 protein is CASSQEASGGREQFF. DNA for the CDR3: TGTGCCAGCAGCCAAGAAGCTAGCGGGGGTCGGGAGCAGTTCTTC.

The chain joins TRBV28 to TRBJ1-5; unclear D gene. This CDR3 has 14 amino acids. The germline V gene has CDR1 MDHEN and CDR2 SYDVKM. V was trimmed by 1 base and J by 3 bases, leaving 7 bases between them. Here the CDR3 reads CASSLSWLNQPQHF. For the CDR3, the DNA is TGTGCCAGCAGTTTATCTTGGCTCAATCAGCCCCAGCATTTT.

The V call is TRBV9, the J call TRBJ2-3; perhaps TRBD2 as D (6 bases). The CDR3 totals 13 residues. V lost 7 bases and J lost 2, with 11 bases in between. Germline CDR1 and CDR2: SGDLS and YYNGEE. CDR3 protein: CASGGDSTDTQYF. Here the CDR3 DNA reads TGTGCCAGCGGCGGGGACTCCACAGATACGCAGTATTTT.

The V gene is TRBV13, the J gene TRBJ2-3; TRBD1 aligns across 9 bases. The V gene's germline CDR1 is PRHDT and CDR2 FYEKMQ (reference sequence). CDR3 size: 15 residues. V lost 5 bases to trimming and J lost 1 base; unmatched junction nucleotides: 4. In nucleotides, the CDR3 is TGTGCCAGCAGCACCCGGGACAGGGGCACAGATACGCAGTATTTT. This sequence encodes CASSTRDRGTDTQYF. The full variable domain, completed using reference TRBV13 and TRBJ2-3, is AAGVIQSPRHLIKEKRETATLKCYPIPRHDTVYWYQQGPGQDPQFLISFYEKMQSDKGSIPDRFSAQQFSDYHSELNMSSLELGDSALYFCASSTRDRGTDTQYFGPGTRLTVL.

The CDR3 protein is CASRLGQGRTDTQYF. For the CDR3, the DNA is TGTGCCAGCAGACTGGGACAGGGGAGGACAGATACGCAGTATTTT. The genes are TRBV6-1 and TRBJ2-3; 10 nucleotides align to TRBD1. The trim removed 6 bases at V and 3 bases at J, leaving 6 bases unmatched. CDR3 length: 15 residues. Looked up from germline, CDR1 is MNHNS and CDR2 is SASEGT.

The chain recombines TRBV5-1 with TRBJ1-1; 9 nucleotides agree with TRBD1. This CDR3 has 14 residues. Germline CDR1 SGHRS, CDR2 YFSETQ. The ends lost 4 bases at V and 2 bases at J; junction bases unmatched: 3. CDR3 protein: CASSKTGGNTEAFF. The CDR3 bases are TGCGCCAGCAGCAAGACAGGGGGAAACACTGAAGCTTTCTTT. Drawing the rest from reference TRBV5-1 and TRBJ1-1, the complete variable domain is KAGVTQTPRYLIKTRGQQVTLSCSPISGHRSVSWYQQTPGQGLQFLFEYFSETQRNKGNFPGRFSGRQFSNSRSEMNVSTLELGDSALYLCASSKTGGNTEAFFGQGTRLTVV.

V usage is TRBV6-5 and J usage is TRBJ2-7; 10 positions agree with TRBD1. This CDR3 has 15 residues. Germline loops: CDR1 MNHEY, CDR2 SVGAGI. The trim removed 2 bases at V and 3 bases at J, leaving 4 bases unmatched. The CDR3 reads CASSYGTGAIYEQYF. DNA for the CDR3: TGTGCCAGCAGTTACGGGACAGGGGCAATCTACGAGCAGTACTTC.

The chain couples TRBV28 to TRBJ1-2, with 8 bases that match TRBD1. Unmatched junction bases numbered 1, after V lost 6 bases and J lost 4 bases. CDR1 is MDHEN and CDR2 is SYDVKM in the germline V gene. The CDR3 is 12 residues long. CDR3 protein: CASRTGGYGYTF. CDR3 DNA: TGTGCCAGCAGAACAGGGGGCTATGGCTACACCTTC.

The genes are TRBV15 and TRBJ2-6; maybe TRBD1 (6 bases). Germline loops: CDR1 LNHNV, CDR2 YYDKDF (reference sequence). V lost 7 bases to trimming and J lost 0 bases, with 19 bases between them. The CDR3 extends over 18 amino acids. The CDR3 nucleotides read TGTGCCACCACCCCTAGGGGACACCTTAGCTCTGGGGCCAACGTCCTGACTTTC. It specifies CATTPRGHLSSGANVLTF. The whole variable domain, remainder taken from reference TRBV15 and TRBJ2-6, is DAMVIQNPRYQVTQFGKPVTLSCSQTLNHNVMYWYQQKSSQAPKLLFHYYDKDFNNEADTPDNFQSRRPNTSFCFLDIRSPGLGDTAMYLCATTPRGHLSSGANVLTFGAGSRLTVL.

The V call is TRBV28, the J call TRBJ2-5; 16 nucleotides agree with TRBD2. CDR3 length: 18 amino acids. The germline CDR1 and CDR2 sequences are MDHEN and SYDVKM. V lost 5 bases to trimming and J lost 7 bases; unmatched junction nucleotides: 13. This CDR3 is CASSRDRGLAGGRLTQYF. CDR3 sequence (DNA): TGTGCCAGCAGTCGAGACAGGGGACTAGCGGGGGGGCGTTTGACCCAGTACTTC.

CDR3 coding DNA: TGTGCCAGCGCTCCGGGACATCAAGAGACCCAGTACTTC. This codes for CASAPGHQETQYF. The genes are TRBV19 and TRBJ2-5, with D tentatively TRBD1 (6 bases). CDR1 is LNHDA, CDR2 SQIVND, per germline (reference sequence). V was trimmed by 9 bases and J by 2 bases, leaving 13 bases between them. CDR3 length equals 13 residues.

This chain uses TRBV6-4 with TRBJ2-3, with 8 bases matching TRBD2. Germline values: CDR1 MRHNA, CDR2 SNTAGT. The CDR3 extends over 16 amino acids. J lost 9 bases, V lost 0 bases, and 11 bases had no gene match. CDR3 sequence reads: CASSDSLSLAGSTQYF. Written as DNA, the CDR3 is TGTGCCAGCAGTGACTCGCTCTCGCTAGCGGGTTCCACGCAGTATTTT.

The V gene is TRBV28, the J gene TRBJ2-7, with a possible D match to TRBD2 (6 bases). The CDR3 has 12 residues. V gave up 5 bases and J gave up 4 bases, with 9 bases separating them. From germline, CDR1 is MDHEN and CDR2 SYDVKM. CDR3 in DNA: TGTGCCAGCAGTGGGGCGGGATACGAGCAGTACTTC. Its protein product is CASSGAGYEQYF.

The chain combines TRBV4-3 with TRBJ2-7, with 8 bases matching TRBD1. Germline CDR1 reads LGHNA; CDR2 reads YSLEER. There are 16 residues in the CDR3. Trimming took 0 bases from V and 5 from J; bases not matched to a gene: 9. CDR3 in DNA: TGCGCCAGCAGCCAAGACGAAGGGACAGGAGTAGACGAGCAGTACTTC. It specifies CASSQDEGTGVDEQYF.

This clone has only one observation. The chain is built from TRBV18 and TRBJ1-3; no reliable D call. The CDR3 sequence is 15 residues long. The ends were cut back, 2 bases at V and 2 bases at J, with 10 bases in the middle. The germline CDR1 and CDR2 sequences are KGHSH and LQKENI. CDR3 bases: TGTGCCAGCTCACCATCGTCCCAGACTGGAAACACCATATATTTT. It codes for CASSPSSQTGNTIYF.

The chain couples TRBV11-2 to TRBJ2-5, with 10 bases matching TRBD2. The junction had 10 bases not matched to a gene; V was cut back by 1 base and J by 5 bases. CDR3 length: 17 residues. The germline V gene has CDR1 SGHAT and CDR2 FQNNGV. As DNA, the CDR3 is TGTGCCAGCAGCTTAGGTGCAGCTCCGGGACTAGCGGAGACCCAGTACTTC. It yields the protein CASSLGAAPGLAETQYF.

The CDR3 bases are TGTGCCAGCAGTTTATTCGGGGAACATGCAACTAATGAAAAACTGTTTTTT. This gives the protein CASSLFGEHATNEKLFF. The chain couples TRBV28 to TRBJ1-4; D call uncertain. Per germline, CDR1 MDHEN and CDR2 SYDVKM. The CDR3 sequence is 17 residues long. Trimming removed 1 base from V and 0 bases from J, with 12 bases in between.